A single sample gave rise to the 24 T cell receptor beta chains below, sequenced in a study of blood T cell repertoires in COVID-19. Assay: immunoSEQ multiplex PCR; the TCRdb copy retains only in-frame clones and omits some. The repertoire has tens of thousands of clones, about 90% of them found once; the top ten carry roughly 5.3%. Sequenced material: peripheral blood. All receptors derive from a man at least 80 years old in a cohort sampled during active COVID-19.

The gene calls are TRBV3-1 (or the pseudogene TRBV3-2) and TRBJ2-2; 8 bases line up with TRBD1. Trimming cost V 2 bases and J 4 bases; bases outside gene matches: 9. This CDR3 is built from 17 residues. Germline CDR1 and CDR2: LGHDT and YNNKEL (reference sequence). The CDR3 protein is CASSQILGQGGTGELFF. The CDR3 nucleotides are TGTGCCAGCAGCCAAATCCTCGGACAGGGCGGCACCGGGGAGCTGTTTTTT.

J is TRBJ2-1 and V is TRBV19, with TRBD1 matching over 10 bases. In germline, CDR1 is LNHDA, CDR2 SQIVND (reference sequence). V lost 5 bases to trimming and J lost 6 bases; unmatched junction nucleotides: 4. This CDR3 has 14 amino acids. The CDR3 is CASSADRGGNEQFF. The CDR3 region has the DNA TGTGCCAGTAGTGCGGACAGGGGGGGCAATGAGCAGTTCTTC.

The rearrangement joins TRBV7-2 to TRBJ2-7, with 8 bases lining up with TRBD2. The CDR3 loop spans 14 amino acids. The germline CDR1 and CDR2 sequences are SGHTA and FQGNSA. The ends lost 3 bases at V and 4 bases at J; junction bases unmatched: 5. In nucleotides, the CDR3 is TGTGCCAGCAGCTTCCGGGGACTAGTTTACGAGCAGTACTTC. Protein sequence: CASSFRGLVYEQYF.

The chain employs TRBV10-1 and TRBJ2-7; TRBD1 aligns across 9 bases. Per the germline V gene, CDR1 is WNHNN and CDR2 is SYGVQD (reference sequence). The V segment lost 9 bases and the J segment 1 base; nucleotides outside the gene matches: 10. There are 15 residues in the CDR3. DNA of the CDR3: TGCGCCAGGGGGGACAGGGAATACCGATCCTACGAGCAGTACTTC. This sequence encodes CARGDREYRSYEQYF.

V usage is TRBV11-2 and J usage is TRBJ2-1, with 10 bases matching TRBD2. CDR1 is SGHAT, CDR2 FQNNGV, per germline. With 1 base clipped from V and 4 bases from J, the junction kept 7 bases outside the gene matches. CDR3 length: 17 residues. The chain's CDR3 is CASSLAPPSGRYNEQFF. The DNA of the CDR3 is TGTGCCAGCAGCTTAGCACCCCCTAGCGGGAGATACAATGAGCAGTTCTTC.

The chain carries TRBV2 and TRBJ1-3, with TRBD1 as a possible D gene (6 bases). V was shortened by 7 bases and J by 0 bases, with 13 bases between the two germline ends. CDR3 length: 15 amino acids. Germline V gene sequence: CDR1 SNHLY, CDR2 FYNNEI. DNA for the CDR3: TGTGCCAGCACCCCGGACAGAAACTCTGGAAACACCATATATTTT. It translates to CASTPDRNSGNTIYF. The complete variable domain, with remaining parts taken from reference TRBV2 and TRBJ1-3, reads EPEVTQTPSHQVTQMGQEVILRCVPISNHLYFYWYRQILGQKVEFLVSFYNNEISEKSEIFDDQFSVERPDGSNFTLKIRSTKLEDSAMYFCASTPDRNSGNTIYFGEGSWLTVV.

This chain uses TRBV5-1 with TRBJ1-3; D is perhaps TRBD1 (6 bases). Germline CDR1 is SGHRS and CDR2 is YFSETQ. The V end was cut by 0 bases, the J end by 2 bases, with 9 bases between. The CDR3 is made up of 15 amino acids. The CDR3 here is CASSLVTGPGNTIYF. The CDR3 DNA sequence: TGCGCCAGCAGCTTGGTCACAGGGCCTGGAAACACCATATATTTT.

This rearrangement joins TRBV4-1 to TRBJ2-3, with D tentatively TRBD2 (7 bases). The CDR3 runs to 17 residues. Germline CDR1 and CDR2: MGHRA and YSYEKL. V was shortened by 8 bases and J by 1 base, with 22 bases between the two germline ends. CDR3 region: CASGGQGRGDGTDTQYF. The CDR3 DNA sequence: TGCGCCAGCGGGGGGCAGGGGAGGGGCGATGGCACAGATACGCAGTATTTT.

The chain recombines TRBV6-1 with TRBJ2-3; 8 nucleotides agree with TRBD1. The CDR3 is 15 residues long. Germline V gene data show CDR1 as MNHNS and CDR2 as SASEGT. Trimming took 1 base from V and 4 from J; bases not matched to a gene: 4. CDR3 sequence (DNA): TGTGCCAGCAGTGAAGTGGGGGACAGGTCAGATACGCAGTATTTT. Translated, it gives CASSEVGDRSDTQYF.

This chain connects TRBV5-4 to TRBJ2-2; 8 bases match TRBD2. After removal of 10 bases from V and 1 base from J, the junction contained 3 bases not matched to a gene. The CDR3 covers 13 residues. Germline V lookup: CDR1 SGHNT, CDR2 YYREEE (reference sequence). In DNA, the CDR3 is TGTGCCGAAACTAGCGGGAACACCGGGGAGCTGTTTTTT. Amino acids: CAETSGNTGELFF.

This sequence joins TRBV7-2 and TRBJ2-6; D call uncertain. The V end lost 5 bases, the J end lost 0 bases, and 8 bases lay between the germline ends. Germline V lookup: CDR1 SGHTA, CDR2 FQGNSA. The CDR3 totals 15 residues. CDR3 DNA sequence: TGTGCCAGCAGCGTCAGTGTCTCTGGGGCCAACGTCCTGACTTTC. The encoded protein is CASSVSVSGANVLTF.

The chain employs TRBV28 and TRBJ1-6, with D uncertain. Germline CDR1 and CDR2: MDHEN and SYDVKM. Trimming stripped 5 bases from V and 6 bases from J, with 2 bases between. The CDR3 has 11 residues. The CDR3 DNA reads TGTGCCAGCAGTCTTAATTCACCCCTCCACTTT. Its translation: CASSLNSPLHF.

In nucleotides, the CDR3 is TGTGCCAGCAGCCGAGAGACAGGGGTAAGCGAGCAGTACTTC. The encoded protein is CASSRETGVSEQYF. The chain has TRBV14 and TRBJ2-7; 8 nucleotides agree with TRBD1. Trimming took 4 bases from V and 6 from J; bases not matched to a gene: 8. The CDR3 runs to 14 residues. CDR1 SGHDN and CDR2 FVKESK come from the germline V gene.

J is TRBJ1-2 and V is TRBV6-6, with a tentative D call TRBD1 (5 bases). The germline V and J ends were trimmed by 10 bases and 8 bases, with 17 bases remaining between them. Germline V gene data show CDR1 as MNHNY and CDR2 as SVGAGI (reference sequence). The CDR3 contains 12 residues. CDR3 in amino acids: CATVNQGDGYTF. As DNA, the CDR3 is TGTGCCACCGTGAACCAGGGTGACGGCTACACCTTC.

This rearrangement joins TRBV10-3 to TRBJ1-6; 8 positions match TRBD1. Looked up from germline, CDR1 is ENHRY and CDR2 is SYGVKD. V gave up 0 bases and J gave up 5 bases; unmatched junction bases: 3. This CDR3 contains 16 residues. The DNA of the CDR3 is TGTGCCATCAGTGAGTCCAGGGGGCGAGATAATTCACCCCTCCACTTT. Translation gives CAISESRGRDNSPLHF.

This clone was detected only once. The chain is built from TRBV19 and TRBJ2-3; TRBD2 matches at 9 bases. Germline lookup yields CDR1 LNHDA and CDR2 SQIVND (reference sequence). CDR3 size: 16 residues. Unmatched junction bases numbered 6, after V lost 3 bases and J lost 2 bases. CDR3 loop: CASSMGSGGSTDTQYF. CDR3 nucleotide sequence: TGTGCCAGTAGTATGGGTAGCGGGGGCTCCACAGATACGCAGTATTTT.

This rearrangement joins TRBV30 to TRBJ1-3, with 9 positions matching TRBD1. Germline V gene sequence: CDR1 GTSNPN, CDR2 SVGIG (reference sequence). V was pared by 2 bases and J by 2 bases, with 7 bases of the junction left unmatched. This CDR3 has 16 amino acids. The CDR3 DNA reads TGTGCCTGGAGTAGGGGACAGGGAACAACTGGAAACACCATATATTTT. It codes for CAWSRGQGTTGNTIYF.

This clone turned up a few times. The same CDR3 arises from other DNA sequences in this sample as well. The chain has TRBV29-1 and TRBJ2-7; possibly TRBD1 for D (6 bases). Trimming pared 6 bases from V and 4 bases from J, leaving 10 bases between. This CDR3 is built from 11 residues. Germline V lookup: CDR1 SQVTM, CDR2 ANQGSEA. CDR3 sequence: CSVQRGYEQYF. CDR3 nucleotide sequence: TGCAGCGTCCAGAGGGGGTACGAGCAGTACTTC.

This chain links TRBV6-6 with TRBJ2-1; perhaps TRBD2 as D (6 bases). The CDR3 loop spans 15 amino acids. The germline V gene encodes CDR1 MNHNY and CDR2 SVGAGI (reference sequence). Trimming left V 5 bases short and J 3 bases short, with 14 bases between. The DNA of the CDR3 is TGTGCCAGCAGTCCTCCGGGACTCAGCTACAATGAGCAGTTCTTC. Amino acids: CASSPPGLSYNEQFF.

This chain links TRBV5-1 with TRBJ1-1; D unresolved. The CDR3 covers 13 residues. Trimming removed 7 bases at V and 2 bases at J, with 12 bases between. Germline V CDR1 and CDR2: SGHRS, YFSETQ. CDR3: CASHQQINTEAFF. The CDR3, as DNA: TGCGCCAGCCATCAACAGATCAACACTGAAGCTTTCTTT. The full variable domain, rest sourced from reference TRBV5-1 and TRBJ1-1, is KAGVTQTPRYLIKTRGQQVTLSCSPISGHRSVSWYQQTPGQGLQFLFEYFSETQRNKGNFPGRFSGRQFSNSRSEMNVSTLELGDSALYLCASHQQINTEAFFGQGTRLTVV.

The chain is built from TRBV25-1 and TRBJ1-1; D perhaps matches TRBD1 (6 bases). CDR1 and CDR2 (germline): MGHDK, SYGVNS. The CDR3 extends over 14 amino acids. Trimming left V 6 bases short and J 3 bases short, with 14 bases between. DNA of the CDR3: TGTGCCAGCAGAGCCGAGGGACACCACACTGAAGCTTTCTTT. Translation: CASRAEGHHTEAFF.

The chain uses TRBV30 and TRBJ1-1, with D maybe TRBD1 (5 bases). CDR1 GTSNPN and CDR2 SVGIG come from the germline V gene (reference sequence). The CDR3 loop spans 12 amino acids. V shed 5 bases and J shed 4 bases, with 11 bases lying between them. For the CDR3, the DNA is TGTGCCTGGTGGATGGGGGGCACTGAAGCTTTCTTT. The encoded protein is CAWWMGGTEAFF.

CDR3 residues: CASSLSGGAEETQYF. As DNA, the CDR3 is TGCGCCAGCAGCTTATCCGGGGGGGCCGAAGAGACCCAGTACTTC. The chain recombines TRBV5-1 with TRBJ2-5; TRBD2 agrees at 8 bases. Trimming cost V 2 bases and J 3 bases; bases outside gene matches: 6. The V gene's germline CDR1 is SGHRS and CDR2 YFSETQ. This CDR3 comprises 15 residues.

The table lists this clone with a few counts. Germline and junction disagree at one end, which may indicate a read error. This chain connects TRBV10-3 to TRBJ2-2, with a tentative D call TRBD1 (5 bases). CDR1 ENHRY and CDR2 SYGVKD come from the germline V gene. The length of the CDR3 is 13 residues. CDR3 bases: TGTGCCATAGGACCACAGGACACCCGGGAGCTGTTTTTT. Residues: CAIGPQDTRELFF.